This TCR beta chain was identified in a study of T cell clonotyping in hematopoietic cell transplantation. Sequencing used immunoSEQ multiplex PCR; TCRdb keeps in-frame clones, though not all of them. This table holds 6,000 to 7,000 clones, roughly 77% found once. CDR1 is SGHTA, CDR2 FQGNSA, per germline. V lost 5 bases to trimming and J lost 3 bases; unmatched junction nucleotides: 7. The CDR3 runs to 15 residues. This chain connects TRBV7-2 to TRBJ2-7, with 10 bases lining up with TRBD2. This sample comprised PBMCs, obtained 100 days after allogeneic stem cell transplant. The receptor's source is a female patient between 30 and 45 years old who had an allogeneic stem cell transplant, so the T cells may come from the graft donor. Some clones in this sample may be carry-over from other donors' samples. CDR3 region: CASSGGASGGYEQYF. Here the CDR3 DNA reads TGTGCCAGCAGCGGGGGTGCTAGCGGGGGCTACGAGCAGTACTTC. Full variable domain (outside the CDR3, taken from reference TRBV7-2 and TRBJ2-7): GAGVSQSPSNKVTEKGKDVELRCDPISGHTALYWYRQSLGQGLEFLIYFQGNSAPDKSGLPSDRFSAERTGGSVSTLTIQRTQQEDSAVYLCASSGGASGGYEQYFGPGTRLTVT.